This is a list of T cell receptor beta chains from one sample in a study of blood T cell repertoires in COVID-19. The data were produced by immunoSEQ multiplex PCR, yet TCRdb's version contains in-frame clones alone and is incomplete. Of roughly 340,000 clones listed, under 95% were seen once; the top ten hold 2.5% to 4%. What was sequenced was peripheral blood. The receptors derive from a woman aged 18 to 35 who had recovered from COVID-19. CDR3s include the opening cysteine and the closing phenylalanine or tryptophan. Each record gives: D gene, J gene, clone size, V gene, CDR3 protein, CDR3 DNA. A D gene is named only where the DNA matches it firmly. A row's size may be missing; if present it is once, few, many or a size class.

D: TRBD1
J: TRBJ2-3
size: NA
V: TRBV13
CDR3: CASGTAYTDTQYF
DNA: TGTGCCAGTGGGACAGCTTACACAGATACGCAGTATTTT

D: NA
J: TRBJ1-5
size: NA
V: TRBV9
CDR3: CASSTGLDNQPQHF
DNA: TGTGCCAGCAGCACGGGACTAGACAATCAGCCCCAGCATTTT

D: TRBD1
J: TRBJ1-1
size: NA
V: TRBV6-4
CDR3: CASRGQGPEAFF
DNA: TGTGCCAGCAGGGGACAGGGGCCTGAAGCTTTCTTT

D: TRBD2
J: TRBJ2-2
size: NA
V: TRBV7-9
CDR3: CASSISAGTSGSVGELFF
DNA: TGTGCCAGCAGCATATCAGCCGGGACTAGCGGGAGTGTCGGGGAGCTGTTTTTT

D: NA
J: TRBJ1-2
size: NA
V: TRBV19
CDR3: CASTANYGYTF
DNA: TGTGCCAGTACAGCTAACTATGGCTACACCTTC

D: NA
J: TRBJ1-2
size: NA
V: TRBV6-5
CDR3: CASSQPGDGYTF
DNA: TGTGCCAGCAGCCAGCCCGGGGATGGCTACACCTTC

D: TRBD2
J: TRBJ2-3
size: once
V: TRBV5-1
CDR3: CASSFRTSGRAPDTQYF
DNA: TGCGCCAGCAGCTTCAGGACTAGCGGGAGGGCCCCAGATACGCAGTATTTT

D: TRBD1
J: TRBJ2-1
size: NA
V: TRBV7-9
CDR3: CASSLGGTGGFHEQFF
DNA: TGTGCCAGCAGCTTAGGGGGGACAGGGGGCTTCCATGAGCAGTTCTTC

D: TRBD1
J: TRBJ1-6
size: few
V: TRBV7-9
CDR3: CASSHPRTGWMNSPLHF
DNA: TGTGCCAGCAGCCATCCCCGGACAGGGTGGATGAATTCACCCCTCCACTTT

D: NA
J: TRBJ2-5
size: NA
V: TRBV2
CDR3: CASTTGWGSGWYF
DNA: TGTGCCAGCACCACTGGGTGGGGCAGTGGGTGGTACTTC

D: TRBD2
J: TRBJ2-1
size: NA
V: TRBV11-2
CDR3: CASSSTSGRALNEQFF
DNA: TGTGCCAGCAGCTCCACTAGCGGGAGGGCCCTCAATGAGCAGTTCTTC

D: TRBD1
J: TRBJ2-3
size: NA
V: TRBV10-3
CDR3: CAISEPGTVFTDTQYF
DNA: TGTGCCATCAGTGAGCCCGGGACAGTCTTCACAGATACGCAGTATTTT

D: NA
J: TRBJ1-4
size: NA
V: TRBV30
CDR3: CAWERHEKLFF
DNA: TGTGCCTGGGAGAGGCATGAAAAACTGTTTTTT

D: NA
J: TRBJ2-3
size: NA
V: TRBV11-3
CDR3: CASSPGTSNTDTQYF
DNA: TGTGCCAGCAGCCCGGGGACTTCCAACACAGATACGCAGTATTTT

D: NA
J: TRBJ1-2
size: once
V: TRBV7-9
CDR3: CASTLGYGRDYGYTF
DNA: TGTGCCAGCACCTTAGGATATGGCAGGGACTATGGCTACACCTTC

D: TRBD1
J: TRBJ2-2
size: once
V: TRBV11-3
CDR3: CASSLAGGHTGELFF
DNA: TGTGCCAGCAGCTTAGCAGGGGGCCACACCGGGGAGCTGTTTTTT

D: TRBD1
J: TRBJ1-5
size: NA
V: TRBV6-2/TRBV6-3
CDR3: CASSPRGQPQHF
DNA: TGTGCCAGCAGTCCCAGGGGGCAGCCCCAGCATTTT

D: TRBD1
J: TRBJ1-1
size: NA
V: TRBV7-7
CDR3: CASSSGQGTEAFF
DNA: TGTGCCAGCAGCTCAGGACAGGGGACTGAAGCTTTCTTT

D: TRBD2
J: TRBJ2-5
size: NA
V: TRBV7-9
CDR3: CASSSAQTYGRGETQYF
DNA: TGTGCCAGCAGCTCAGCCCAAACGTACGGGAGGGGAGAGACCCAGTACTTC

D: NA
J: TRBJ1-3
size: NA
V: TRBV5-1
CDR3: CASSYGTPGNTIYF
DNA: TGCGCCAGCAGCTACGGGACACCTGGAAACACCATATATTTT

D: TRBD1
J: TRBJ1-6
size: NA
V: TRBV19
CDR3: CASNDRGEHSPLHF
DNA: TGTGCCAGTAACGACAGGGGCGAACATTCACCCCTCCACTTT

D: NA
J: TRBJ1-2
size: NA
V: TRBV18
CDR3: CASSPRPANYGYTF
DNA: TGTGCCAGCTCACCCAGGCCAGCTAACTATGGCTACACCTTC

D: NA
J: TRBJ1-5
size: NA
V: TRBV7-2
CDR3: CASSLARGFAQPQHF
DNA: TGTGCCAGCAGCTTAGCTCGGGGGTTCGCTCAGCCCCAGCATTTT

D: TRBD2
J: TRBJ2-5
size: NA
V: TRBV14
CDR3: CASSQGILAGTQETQYF
DNA: TGTGCCAGCAGCCAAGGAATACTAGCGGGTACCCAAGAGACCCAGTACTTC

D: NA
J: TRBJ1-6
size: NA
V: TRBV7-2
CDR3: CASSLERIPNSPLHF
DNA: TGTGCCAGCAGCTTAGAGCGGATCCCCAATTCACCCCTCCACTTT

D: NA
J: TRBJ2-3
size: NA
V: TRBV6-5
CDR3: CASSGSVGTDTQYF
DNA: TGTGCCAGCAGCGGGTCTGTGGGCACAGATACGCAGTATTTT

D: NA
J: TRBJ2-2
size: NA
V: TRBV5-1
CDR3: CASGLQPTADTGELFF
DNA: TGCGCCAGCGGATTACAGCCAACAGCGGACACCGGGGAGCTGTTTTTT

D: NA
J: TRBJ2-3
size: NA
V: TRBV10-3
CDR3: CAIRESREDTQYF
DNA: TGTGCCATCAGGGAGAGTAGGGAGGATACGCAGTATTTT

D: NA
J: TRBJ1-2
size: NA
V: TRBV5-1
CDR3: CASSGQGGRIDGYTF
DNA: TGCGCCAGCAGCGGGCAGGGAGGTCGTATAGATGGCTACACCTTC

D: TRBD2
J: TRBJ2-1
size: NA
V: TRBV27
CDR3: CASSLAGRVRAYNEQFF
DNA: TGTGCCAGCAGTTTAGCCGGGAGGGTAAGGGCCTACAATGAGCAGTTCTTC

D: TRBD2
J: TRBJ2-1
size: few
V: TRBV11-3
CDR3: CASSPRAGVYNEQFF
DNA: TGTGCCAGCAGCCCTCGAGCGGGAGTCTACAATGAGCAGTTCTTC

D: NA
J: TRBJ1-2
size: NA
V: TRBV29-1
CDR3: CSVPAVTNYGYTF
DNA: TGCAGCGTTCCCGCAGTCACTAACTATGGCTACACCTTC

D: TRBD1
J: TRBJ2-3
size: NA
V: TRBV27
CDR3: CASSLGGQIYSTDTQYF
DNA: TGTGCCAGCAGTTTAGGGGGACAGATATACAGCACAGATACGCAGTATTTT

D: NA
J: TRBJ2-1
size: NA
V: TRBV7-6
CDR3: CASSLGLNGNGEQFF
DNA: TGTGCCAGCAGCTTAGGCCTAAACGGGAACGGTGAGCAGTTCTTC

D: NA
J: TRBJ2-5
size: NA
V: TRBV6-4
CDR3: CASSPTGVSQETQYF
DNA: TGTGCCAGCAGCCCCACGGGAGTGAGCCAAGAGACCCAGTACTTC

D: TRBD1
J: TRBJ2-3
size: once
V: TRBV5-8
CDR3: CASSTGLVTGAQYF
DNA: TGTGCCAGCAGCACCGGACTTGTCACAGGGGCGCAGTATTTT

D: TRBD1
J: TRBJ1-5
size: once
V: TRBV3-1/TRBV3-2
CDR3: CASSQASRDRVQPQHF
DNA: TGTGCCAGCAGCCAGGCTAGTCGGGACAGGGTGCAGCCCCAGCATTTT

D: TRBD2
J: TRBJ2-3
size: NA
V: TRBV13
CDR3: CASSLPGLAATDTQYF
DNA: TGTGCCAGCAGCTTACCCGGGCTAGCGGCCACAGATACGCAGTATTTT

D: NA
J: TRBJ2-3
size: once
V: TRBV13
CDR3: CASSSERGPQYF
DNA: TGTGCCAGCAGCTCTGAGAGAGGGCCGCAGTATTTT

D: NA
J: TRBJ1-5
size: NA
V: TRBV25-1
CDR3: CASSETGNQPQHF
DNA: TGTGCCAGCAGCGAAACTGGCAATCAGCCCCAGCATTTT

D: TRBD1
J: TRBJ1-2
size: once
V: TRBV19
CDR3: CASSIILPRDRKQYGYTF
DNA: TGTGCCAGTAGTATTATACTCCCGCGGGACAGGAAACAGTATGGCTACACCTTC

D: TRBD2
J: TRBJ2-1
size: NA
V: TRBV24-1
CDR3: CATSDLGKAGGGDEQFF
DNA: TGTGCCACCAGTGATTTAGGGAAAGCGGGAGGCGGGGATGAGCAGTTCTTC

D: NA
J: TRBJ2-3
size: NA
V: TRBV18
CDR3: CASSQVRVTDTQYF
DNA: TGTGCCAGCTCACAAGTGAGGGTCACAGATACGCAGTATTTT

D: NA
J: TRBJ1-1
size: NA
V: TRBV2
CDR3: CASSDPTRNTEAFF
DNA: TGTGCCAGCAGTGACCCCACTAGAAACACTGAAGCTTTCTTT

D: NA
J: TRBJ2-2
size: NA
V: TRBV21-1
CDR3: CASSKTPSGILGELFF
DNA: TGTGCCAGCAGCAAAACGCCTAGCGGGATCTTAGGGGAGCTGTTTTTT

D: TRBD2
J: TRBJ2-5
size: NA
V: TRBV7-2
CDR3: CASSRREGSWETQYF
DNA: TGTGCCAGCAGCCGCCGGGAGGGGTCCTGGGAGACCCAGTACTTC

D: NA
J: TRBJ2-1
size: NA
V: TRBV4-2
CDR3: CASSQVGGGRYNEQFF
DNA: TGTGCCAGCAGCCAAGTGGGGGGTGGCCGTTACAATGAGCAGTTCTTC

D: NA
J: TRBJ2-1
size: NA
V: TRBV18
CDR3: CASSPPVGVRRNEQFF
DNA: TGTGCCAGCTCACCACCGGTAGGGGTAAGAAGGAATGAGCAGTTCTTC

D: NA
J: TRBJ1-1
size: NA
V: TRBV5-6
CDR3: CASSLTGYTEAFF
DNA: TGTGCCAGCAGCTTGACAGGATACACTGAAGCTTTCTTT

D: TRBD2
J: TRBJ2-1
size: NA
V: TRBV4-3
CDR3: CASSQTLPSGISSNNEQFF
DNA: TGCGCCAGCAGCCAGACCCTACCGAGCGGGATTTCTAGCAACAATGAGCAGTTCTTC

D: TRBD2
J: TRBJ2-4
size: NA
V: TRBV7-2
CDR3: CASSSLAGGTKNIQYF
DNA: TGTGCCAGCAGCTCACTAGCGGGAGGAACCAAAAACATTCAGTACTTC

D: TRBD2
J: TRBJ2-5
size: NA
V: TRBV9
CDR3: CASSALAGGPSETQYF
DNA: TGTGCCAGCAGCGCACTAGCGGGAGGCCCGTCGGAGACCCAGTACTTC

D: NA
J: TRBJ1-1
size: NA
V: TRBV5-1
CDR3: CASSLVSNTEAFF
DNA: TGCGCCAGCAGCCTTGTATCCAACACTGAAGCTTTCTTT

D: NA
J: TRBJ1-6
size: NA
V: TRBV28
CDR3: CASTGVPGSGSPLHF
DNA: TGTGCCAGCACGGGGGTTCCAGGGAGTGGGTCACCCCTCCACTTT

D: NA
J: TRBJ1-2
size: NA
V: TRBV6-2/TRBV6-3
CDR3: CASSTKDRYGYGYTF
DNA: TGTGCCAGCAGTACAAAGGACAGATACGGGTATGGCTACACCTTC

D: NA
J: TRBJ1-5
size: NA
V: TRBV27
CDR3: CATRGLYSNQPQHF
DNA: TGTGCCACCAGGGGACTTTATAGCAATCAGCCCCAGCATTTT

D: NA
J: TRBJ2-2
size: NA
V: TRBV5-1
CDR3: CASNFEAANTGELFF
DNA: TGCGCCAGCAACTTCGAGGCCGCGAACACCGGGGAGCTGTTTTTT